These T cell receptor beta chains were read from a single sample in a study of blood T cell repertoires in COVID-19. Sequenced by immunoSEQ multiplex PCR; TCRdb stores in-frame clones only, minus some. The data show fewer than 250,000 clones, roughly 82% seen once. The sample taken for sequencing was peripheral blood. The receptors derive from a woman over 75 with COVID-19, enrolled during active disease. Both conserved end residues are part of each CDR3. Fields, in order: D gene, J gene, V gene, clone size, CDR3 protein, CDR3 DNA. D genes are given only for firm matches. Size values are once, few and many counts, or a class for expanded clones, and some rows have none.

D gene: -; J gene: TRBJ1-2; V gene: TRBV5-1; clone size: -; CDR3 protein: CASSLVLGEDGYTF; CDR3 DNA: TGCGCCAGCAGCTTGGTTCTGGGGGAGGATGGCTACACCTTC
D gene: TRBD2; J gene: TRBJ2-1; V gene: TRBV6-4; clone size: -; CDR3 protein: CASSRGGLGNEQFF; CDR3 DNA: TGTGCCAGCAGTCGCGGGGGGCTGGGGAATGAGCAGTTCTTC
D gene: -; J gene: TRBJ2-3; V gene: TRBV19; clone size: -; CDR3 protein: CASSKYADTQYF; CDR3 DNA: TGTGCCAGTAGTAAATACGCGGATACGCAGTATTTT
D gene: TRBD1; J gene: TRBJ2-5; V gene: TRBV15; clone size: -; CDR3 protein: CATGEDRVFETQYF; CDR3 DNA: TGTGCCACCGGGGAGGACAGGGTTTTTGAGACCCAGTACTTC
D gene: -; J gene: TRBJ2-1; V gene: TRBV28; clone size: -; CDR3 protein: CASSLRTDLQFF; CDR3 DNA: TGTGCCAGCAGTTTAAGGACGGACTTACAGTTCTTC
D gene: TRBD1; J gene: TRBJ1-5; V gene: TRBV5-1; clone size: -; CDR3 protein: CASSPGTGSTQPQHF; CDR3 DNA: TGCGCCAGCAGCCCCGGGACAGGGTCTACCCAGCCCCAGCATTTT
D gene: TRBD1; J gene: TRBJ1-2; V gene: TRBV5-4; clone size: -; CDR3 protein: CASSGMTGANYGYTF; CDR3 DNA: TGTGCCAGCAGCGGGATGACAGGGGCCAACTATGGCTACACCTTC
D gene: TRBD1; J gene: TRBJ1-2; V gene: TRBV6-5; clone size: -; CDR3 protein: CASTPGQAYGYTF; CDR3 DNA: TGTGCCAGCACCCCGGGACAGGCCTATGGCTACACCTTC
D gene: -; J gene: TRBJ2-3; V gene: TRBV28; clone size: once; CDR3 protein: CASSSVTQYF; CDR3 DNA: TGTGCCAGCAGTTCCGTTACGCAGTATTTT
D gene: -; J gene: TRBJ1-3; V gene: TRBV3-1/TRBV3-2; clone size: -; CDR3 protein: CASSVQGYGNTIYF; CDR3 DNA: TGTGCCAGCAGCGTCCAGGGGTATGGAAACACCATATATTTT
D gene: -; J gene: TRBJ1-1; V gene: TRBV6-2/TRBV6-3; clone size: -; CDR3 protein: CASSYSSGRGNTEAFF; CDR3 DNA: TGTGCCAGCAGTTACTCGTCGGGTCGCGGGAACACTGAAGCTTTCTTT
D gene: TRBD1; J gene: TRBJ1-2; V gene: TRBV5-1; clone size: -; CDR3 protein: CASSYGQGEYYGYTF; CDR3 DNA: TGCGCCAGCAGCTATGGACAGGGGGAATACTATGGCTACACCTTC
D gene: -; J gene: TRBJ1-6; V gene: TRBV18; clone size: -; CDR3 protein: CASSSEGVFSPLHF; CDR3 DNA: TGTGCCAGCTCTTCAGAGGGGGTATTCTCACCCCTCCACTTT
D gene: -; J gene: TRBJ1-5; V gene: TRBV6-2/TRBV6-3; clone size: -; CDR3 protein: CASSYSSGGTQVFNQPQHF; CDR3 DNA: TGTGCCAGCAGTTACTCGAGCGGGGGTACACAGGTTTTTAATCAGCCCCAGCATTTT
D gene: -; J gene: TRBJ1-2; V gene: TRBV5-1; clone size: -; CDR3 protein: CASSLSGIGGRDGYTF; CDR3 DNA: TGCGCCAGCAGCTTGTCCGGAATCGGAGGGCGGGATGGCTACACCTTC
D gene: TRBD1; J gene: TRBJ1-1; V gene: TRBV4-3; clone size: once; CDR3 protein: CASSQGDSPDTEAFF; CDR3 DNA: TGCGCCAGCAGCCAAGGGGACAGCCCAGACACTGAAGCTTTCTTT
D gene: -; J gene: TRBJ1-2; V gene: TRBV2; clone size: -; CDR3 protein: CASSEGTRGKTYGYTF; CDR3 DNA: TGTGCCAGCAGTGAAGGGACTAGGGGGAAGACCTATGGCTACACCTTC
D gene: -; J gene: TRBJ1-6; V gene: TRBV7-2; clone size: -; CDR3 protein: CASSPSGLNNSPLHF; CDR3 DNA: TGTGCCAGCAGCCCGTCAGGGCTAAATAATTCACCCCTCCACTTT
D gene: TRBD1; J gene: TRBJ1-1; V gene: TRBV11-2; clone size: -; CDR3 protein: CASSLTGATEAFF; CDR3 DNA: TGTGCCAGCAGCCTCACAGGGGCCACTGAAGCTTTCTTT
D gene: -; J gene: TRBJ1-1; V gene: TRBV19; clone size: -; CDR3 protein: CASSILPTGLPNTEAFF; CDR3 DNA: TGTGCCAGTAGTATTTTACCGACAGGCCTTCCGAACACTGAAGCTTTCTTT
D gene: TRBD1; J gene: TRBJ1-6; V gene: TRBV6-6; clone size: -; CDR3 protein: CASSPFRDSSYNSPLHF; CDR3 DNA: TGTGCCAGCAGTCCCTTTCGGGACAGCTCCTATAATTCACCCCTCCACTTT
D gene: -; J gene: TRBJ1-2; V gene: TRBV19; clone size: -; CDR3 protein: CASSIDGRSSGYTF; CDR3 DNA: TGTGCCAGTAGTATAGATGGCCGGAGCAGTGGCTACACCTTC
D gene: -; J gene: TRBJ2-3; V gene: TRBV14; clone size: -; CDR3 protein: CASKEQHAADTQYF; CDR3 DNA: TGTGCCAGCAAGGAGCAGCACGCGGCAGATACGCAGTATTTT
D gene: TRBD1; J gene: TRBJ1-2; V gene: TRBV3-1/TRBV3-2; clone size: -; CDR3 protein: CASSPNQGASYGYTF; CDR3 DNA: TGTGCCAGCAGCCCGAATCAGGGGGCGTCGTATGGCTACACCTTC
D gene: -; J gene: TRBJ2-7; V gene: TRBV6-5; clone size: -; CDR3 protein: CASSYTGGPYEQYF; CDR3 DNA: TGTGCCAGCAGTTACACAGGCGGTCCCTACGAGCAGTACTTC
D gene: TRBD2; J gene: TRBJ2-1; V gene: TRBV10-3; clone size: -; CDR3 protein: CAISYSGDSYNEQFF; CDR3 DNA: TGTGCCATCAGTTATAGCGGGGACTCCTACAATGAGCAGTTCTTC
D gene: -; J gene: TRBJ1-2; V gene: TRBV6-5; clone size: -; CDR3 protein: CASSYSRNYGYTF; CDR3 DNA: TGTGCCAGCAGTTACTCCAGGAACTATGGCTACACCTTC
D gene: -; J gene: TRBJ2-3; V gene: TRBV5-1; clone size: -; CDR3 protein: CASSLASPADTQYF; CDR3 DNA: TGCGCCAGCAGCTTGGCCTCCCCGGCAGATACGCAGTATTTT
D gene: TRBD2; J gene: TRBJ2-3; V gene: TRBV24-1; clone size: -; CDR3 protein: CATSPSGGIDTQYF; CDR3 DNA: TGTGCCACCAGCCCTAGCGGGGGAATCGATACGCAGTATTTT
D gene: -; J gene: TRBJ1-3; V gene: TRBV5-6; clone size: -; CDR3 protein: CASSAPVDRNSGNTIYF; CDR3 DNA: TGTGCCAGCAGCGCCCCCGTCGACAGAAACTCTGGAAACACCATATATTTT